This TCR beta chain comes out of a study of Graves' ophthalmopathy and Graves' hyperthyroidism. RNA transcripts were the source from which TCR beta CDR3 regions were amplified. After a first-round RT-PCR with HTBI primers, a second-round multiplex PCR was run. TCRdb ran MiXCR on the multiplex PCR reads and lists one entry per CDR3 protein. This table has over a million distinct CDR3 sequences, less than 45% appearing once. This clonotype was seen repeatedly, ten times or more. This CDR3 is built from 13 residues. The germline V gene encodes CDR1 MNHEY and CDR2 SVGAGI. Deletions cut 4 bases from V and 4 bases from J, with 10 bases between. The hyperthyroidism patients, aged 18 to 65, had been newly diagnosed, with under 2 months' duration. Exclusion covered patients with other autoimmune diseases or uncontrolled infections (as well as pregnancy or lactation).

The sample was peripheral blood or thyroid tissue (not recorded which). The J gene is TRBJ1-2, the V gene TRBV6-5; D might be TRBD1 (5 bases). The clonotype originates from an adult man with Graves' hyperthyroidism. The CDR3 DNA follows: TGTGCCAGCAGTTGGGGGGGGATCTATGGCTACACCTTC. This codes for CASSWGGIYGYTF.